This T cell receptor beta chain appears in the sequencing data of a study of regulatory and conventional T cells in RAG deficiency. General study findings and limits: Patient subsets had shorter CDR3s; Omenn Treg-Tconv overlap exceeded 90%. Sorted Omenn CD25-high CD127-low cells may not be bona fide Tregs. Control T-cell subsets had markedly higher Shannon entropy and lower Simpson indices than RAG-deficient patients. Omenn syndrome and CID/AS patients had around 100-fold fewer unique Treg TCR beta sequences, versus about 10-fold elsewhere.

Data came from immunoSEQ multiplex PCR; TCRdb stores just in-frame clones and leaves some out. The repertoire holds 25,000 to 30,000 clones, 90% to 95% seen once, with about 0.17% in the top ten. About this clone: Its antigen is unknown.

Trimming cost V 7 bases and J 7 bases; bases outside gene matches: 11. The CDR3 covers 14 residues. From germline, CDR1 is SGHRS and CDR2 YFSETQ. Genomic DNA came from blood conventional CD4+ T cells gated CD25-low CD127-high. These data were likewise used in another study, on regulatory T cells. From that report: The PCR used 52 TRBV and 13 TRBJ primers.

The chain is built from TRBV5-1 and TRBJ2-1; TRBD2 aligns across 7 bases. The TCR was taken from a human donor in good health. The sequencing input was CD25- CD4+ T cells sorted from blood. The CDR3 DNA is TGCGCCAGCGGAATTAGCGGGCCGGGAAATGAGCAGTTCTTC. Translating it yields CASGISGPGNEQFF.